Each of the 16 T cell receptor beta chains below was sequenced from the same sample in a study of technical replicates of blood from several donors (dated by TCRdb to about 2017). Receptor amplification or capture employed the immunoSEQ multiplex PCR assay. As stored in TCRdb, this immuneACCESS dataset retains in-frame rearrangements with V and J assigned. A fraction of the clones does not appear; measured against another copy, unresolved V genes explain less than half of the discrepancy, and the remainder lacks a known reason. The sample includes about 82,000 clones, with 75% to 95% observed a single time. 0.39% of the sample lies in the top ten. Material for sequencing was T cells isolated from PBMCs. The receptors here all came from a human donor in good health.

The gene calls are TRBV7-6 and TRBJ1-4; 8 bases match TRBD1. The CDR3 extends over 16 amino acids. Trimming at V came to 4 bases and at J to 7 bases, leaving 11 bases not matched to a gene. Germline CDR1 reads SGHVS; CDR2 reads FNYEAQ. CDR3 DNA: TGTGCCAGCAGCTACGTAACAGGGGGAAGTGTTGAAAAACTGTTTTTT. Protein sequence: CASSYVTGGSVEKLFF.

This chain links TRBV4-1 with TRBJ2-7; 7 bases align to TRBD2. J gave up 7 bases and V 0 bases, and 6 bases lay outside the gene matches. CDR1 is MGHRA, CDR2 YSYEKL, per germline. This CDR3 is built from 14 residues. This CDR3 is CASSQDGWGGEQYF. The CDR3 bases are TGCGCCAGCAGCCAAGATGGCTGGGGGGGAGAGCAGTACTTC.

The chain couples TRBV9 to TRBJ2-5; 8 positions match TRBD1. Germline V gene data show CDR1 as SGDLS and CDR2 as YYNGEE. This CDR3 comprises 15 residues. Germline trimming cut 4 bases from V and 5 bases from J; bases unmatched to any gene: 10. CDR3 bases: TGTGCCAGCAGCCCCTGGGACAGGCTGAGGGAGACCCAGTACTTC. Amino acid sequence: CASSPWDRLRETQYF.

This chain connects TRBV11-3 to TRBJ2-7; D possibly corresponds to TRBD2 (6 bases). Trimming shortened V by 5 bases and J by 3 bases, and 14 bases separated the two germline ends. Germline CDR1 and CDR2: SGHNT and YENEEA. This CDR3 has 14 amino acids. The chain's CDR3 is CASSGPSVYYEQYF. The DNA for the CDR3 is TGTGCCAGCAGCGGACCTAGCGTGTACTACGAGCAGTACTTC.

The chain uses TRBV28 and TRBJ1-1; 7 bases match TRBD1. Germline CDR1 reads MDHEN; CDR2 reads SYDVKM. V dropped 5 bases and J dropped 8; count of bases not matched to a gene: 5. CDR3 length: 12 residues. In DNA form, the CDR3 reads TGTGCCAGCAGTGGGGACAGCCCAGAAGCTTTCTTT. Its translation: CASSGDSPEAFF.

The genes are TRBV6-6 and TRBJ2-1; a possible D gene is TRBD2 (6 bases). Trimming took 5 bases from V and 9 from J, leaving 11 bases between them. This CDR3 is 12 amino acids long. Germline values: CDR1 MNHNY, CDR2 SVGAGI (reference sequence). CDR3 coding DNA: TGTGCCAGCAGTATCCCCGGGGGTGAGCAGTTCTTC. It translates to CASSIPGGEQFF.

The sample holds a few counts of this clone. The gene calls are TRBV6-6 and TRBJ1-1, with D hard to call. Deletions cut 5 bases from V and 3 bases from J, with 10 bases between. The length of the CDR3 is 13 residues. Germline CDR1 is MNHNY and CDR2 is SVGAGI (reference sequence). CDR3 DNA sequence: TGTGCCAGCAGTCGGGGATTCGACACTGAAGCTTTCTTT. This codes for CASSRGFDTEAFF.

The chain couples TRBV11-2 to TRBJ2-5; D may be TRBD2 (7 bases). This CDR3 comprises 14 residues. Trimming left V 7 bases short and J 6 bases short, with 18 bases between. From germline, CDR1 is SGHAT and CDR2 FQNNGV. As DNA, the CDR3 is TGTGCCAGCACCCCGAAGGGGGGGCTGCAGACCCAGTACTTC. This sequence encodes CASTPKGGLQTQYF.

The chain recombines TRBV9 with TRBJ2-1, with D possibly being TRBD2 (6 bases). Germline CDR1 SGDLS, CDR2 YYNGEE. The germline V and J ends were trimmed by 0 bases and 8 bases, with 15 bases remaining between them. The CDR3 is 15 amino acids. The CDR3 bases are TGTGCCAGCAGCGTAGCTCGCGGGGCCTGGGATGAGCAGTTCTTC. It translates to CASSVARGAWDEQFF.

This rearrangement joins TRBV6-1 to TRBJ2-1; 7 nucleotides agree with TRBD2. V shed 2 bases, J shed 6 bases, and the junction held 4 bases outside the gene matches. CDR3 length: 14 residues. From germline, CDR1 is MNHNS and CDR2 SASEGT. DNA of the CDR3: TGTGCCAGCAGTGAATGGCGGGAGATCAATGAGCAGTTCTTC. The encoded protein is CASSEWREINEQFF.

The V call is TRBV19, the J call TRBJ2-7; no clear D. This CDR3 has 11 amino acids. The V gene's germline CDR1 is LNHDA and CDR2 SQIVND (reference sequence). The CDR3 DNA sequence: TGTGTGATAAGCAATCCCTACGAGCAGTACTTC. Encoded protein: CVISNPYEQYF.

The CDR3, as DNA: TGCGCCAGCATGGCGGGACTAGGGTACGAGCAGTACTTC. Translated, it gives CASMAGLGYEQYF. The V and J genes are TRBV5-1 and TRBJ2-7; 8 bases map to TRBD2. Germline lookup yields CDR1 SGHRS and CDR2 YFSETQ. J gave up 4 bases and V 6 bases, and 6 bases lay outside the gene matches. The CDR3 sequence is 13 residues long.

The V call is TRBV28, the J call TRBJ1-2, with D unclear. Germline-derived CDR1 and CDR2 are MDHEN and SYDVKM. With 6 bases removed from V and 6 bases from J, the gap between germline ends came to 14 bases. The CDR3 is 13 residues long. The CDR3 protein is CASRDSFVHGYTF. The CDR3 DNA reads as TGTGCCAGCAGGGACTCTTTTGTACATGGCTACACCTTC.

This chain uses TRBV9 with TRBJ1-3; D is perhaps TRBD1 (6 bases). The V end was cut by 0 bases, the J end by 4 bases, with 8 bases between. The CDR3 is 14 amino acids. CDR1 is SGDLS and CDR2 is YYNGEE in the germline V gene. This CDR3 reads CASSVDRAGNTIYF. The CDR3 region has the DNA TGTGCCAGCAGCGTAGACAGGGCAGGAAACACCATATATTTT.

Concerning this clone: Other DNA sequences in this specimen translate into the identical CDR3. The chain carries TRBV27 and TRBJ1-2; no clear D. Trimming stripped 7 bases from V and 4 bases from J, with 10 bases between. Germline CDR1 MNHEY, CDR2 SMNVEV (reference sequence). This CDR3 has 12 residues. CDR3 coding DNA: TGTGCCAGCACATCGGGTGGCTATGGCTACACCTTC. This sequence encodes CASTSGGYGYTF.

The chain has TRBV9 and TRBJ2-1, with D maybe TRBD2 (5 bases). Germline CDR1 and CDR2: SGDLS and YYNGEE. The CDR3 totals 18 residues. V lost 1 base and J 0 bases, leaving 17 bases between the germline ends. The CDR3 protein is CASSVPRSTGSSYNEQFF. CDR3 sequence (DNA): TGTGCCAGCAGCGTACCTAGGAGTACGGGGAGCTCCTACAATGAGCAGTTCTTC.